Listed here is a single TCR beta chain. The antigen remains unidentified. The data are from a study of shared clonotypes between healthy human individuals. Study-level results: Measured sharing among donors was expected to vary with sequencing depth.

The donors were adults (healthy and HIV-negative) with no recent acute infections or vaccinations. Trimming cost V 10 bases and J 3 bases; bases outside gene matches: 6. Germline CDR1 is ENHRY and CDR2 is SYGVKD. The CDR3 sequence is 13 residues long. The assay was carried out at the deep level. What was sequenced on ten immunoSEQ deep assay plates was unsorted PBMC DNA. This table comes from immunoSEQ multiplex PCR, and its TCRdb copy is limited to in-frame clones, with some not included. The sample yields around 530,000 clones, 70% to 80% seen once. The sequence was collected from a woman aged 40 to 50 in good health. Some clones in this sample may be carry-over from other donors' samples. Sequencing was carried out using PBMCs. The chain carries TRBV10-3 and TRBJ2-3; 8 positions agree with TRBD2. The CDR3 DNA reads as TGTGCCAACGGGAGGGGTGGGACAGATACGCAGTATTTT. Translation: CANGRGGTDTQYF.